These 23 T cell receptor beta chains share one sample of origin, sequenced in a study of T-cell memory formation after mild COVID-19 (dated by TCRdb to about 2021). Libraries were prepared through 5' RACE. The sequencer was an Illumina NovaSeq 6000. The public sequencing data were trimmed at Q25 with fastp and processed into clonotypes with MiXCR by TCRdb, which kept only in-frame beta chains. Every entry covers one CDR3 protein and lists the most common genes and DNA from its rows. This sample lists around 530,000 distinct CDR3 sequences; roughly 21% were detected once. The ten largest make up approximately 8.4% of the sample. Sequencing used PBMCs or a T cell subset sorted from them (not recorded which). The receptors here all came from an adult woman who had mild COVID-19 (a few samples of this study predate the infection). The sample titles of this study are shuffled in the database, so cell type and time point are left out; the donor was told from shared clones.

This clonotype was seen only a few times. The genes are TRBV24-1 and TRBJ2-5, with 9 bases lining up with TRBD1. The V gene's germline CDR1 is KGHDR and CDR2 SFDVKD. V trimming: 9 bases; J trimming: 4 bases; junction bases outside the gene matches: 2. The CDR3 extends over 12 amino acids. CDR3 nucleotides: TGTGCCACCGAGGACAGGGGAGAGACCCAGTACTTC. Its translation: CATEDRGETQYF.

The CDR3 nucleotides read TGTGCCAGCAGCCCTTGGACGGATCAGCCCCAGCATTTT. Amino acid sequence: CASSPWTDQPQHF. V gene TRBV7-2 combines with J gene TRBJ1-5; D remains unclear. Per germline, CDR1 SGHTA and CDR2 FQGNSA. Trimming removed 5 bases at V and 5 bases at J, with 10 bases between. The CDR3 has 13 residues.

This sequence joins TRBV18 and TRBJ2-5, with a possible D match to TRBD1 (5 bases). Germline V CDR1 and CDR2: KGHSH, LQKENI. The CDR3 is 13 amino acids. Trimming took off 2 bases at V and 5 bases at J, with 9 bases between the two ends. DNA of the CDR3: TGTGCCAGCTCACCAAGGACAAAGGAGACCCAGTACTTC. As protein: CASSPRTKETQYF.

The chain links TRBV5-1 to TRBJ2-2; D not certain. V gave up 5 bases and J gave up 1 base, with 15 bases separating them. Germline CDR1 SGHRS, CDR2 YFSETQ. This CDR3 has 16 amino acids. CDR3 amino acids: CASSQGWTRNTGELFF. Written as DNA, the CDR3 is TGCGCCAGCAGTCAAGGCTGGACGAGGAACACCGGGGAGCTGTTTTTT.

This clonotype has a count of ten or more. This sequence joins TRBV11-2 and TRBJ2-1, with 10 bases that match TRBD2. Germline CDR1 and CDR2: SGHAT and FQNNGV. The V segment lost 2 bases and the J segment 7 bases; nucleotides outside the gene matches: 5. The CDR3 spans 15 residues. The CDR3, as DNA: TGTGCCAGCAGCTTACTAGCGGGAGTAGGGAATGAGCAGTTCTTC. It codes for CASSLLAGVGNEQFF.

The rearrangement links TRBV12-3 or TRBV12-4 to TRBJ2-2; TRBD1 might be the D (5 bases). The CDR3 consists of 15 residues. Deletions cut 6 bases from V and 4 bases from J, with 15 bases between. The CDR3 bases are TGTGCCAGCAGCCCCAGGGCACGATTCACCGGGGAGCTGTTTTTT. As protein: CASSPRARFTGELFF.

The chain employs TRBV4-2 and TRBJ2-1; 7 nucleotides line up with TRBD2. V trimming: 4 bases; J trimming: 2 bases; junction bases outside the gene matches: 8. Germline V gene data show CDR1 as LGHNA and CDR2 as YNFKEQ. The CDR3 length is 16 residues. The CDR3 region has the DNA TGTGCCAGCAGCCCCTTGCGGGAGTTGACCTACAATGAGCAGTTCTTC. It yields the protein CASSPLRELTYNEQFF.

The chain recombines TRBV9 with TRBJ1-1; D not resolved. Between the trimmed V and J ends, which lost 3 bases and 4 bases, there was a span of 10 bases. Germline V lookup: CDR1 SGDLS, CDR2 YYNGEE. This CDR3 comprises 13 residues. CDR3 residues: CASSAGPTTEAFF. CDR3 coding DNA: TGTGCCAGCAGCGCGGGCCCTACCACTGAAGCTTTCTTT. The whole variable domain, filled in from reference TRBV9 and TRBJ1-1, reads DSGVTQTPKHLITATGQRVTLRCSPRSGDLSVYWYQQSLDQGLQFLIQYYNGEERAKGNILERFSAQQFPDLHSELNLSSLELGDSALYFCASSAGPTTEAFFGQGTRLTVV.

The CDR3 DNA sequence: TGCAGTGCTAGAGATTACGCCAGGGTGCGAGCTGAAGCTTTCTTT. It specifies CSARDYARVRAEAFF. V gene TRBV20-1 combines with J gene TRBJ1-1; maybe TRBD1 (5 bases). The CDR3 is made up of 15 amino acids. In germline, CDR1 is DFQATT, CDR2 SNEGSKA (reference sequence). V was pared by 0 bases and J by 6 bases, with 17 bases between.

This clonotype appeared a few times. This sequence joins TRBV3-1 and TRBJ1-2; possibly TRBD1 for D (6 bases). The CDR3 loop spans 13 amino acids. The V end was cut by 6 bases, the J end by 5 bases, with 13 bases between. The V gene's germline CDR1 is LGHDT and CDR2 YNNKEL (reference sequence). This chain's CDR3 is CASSRPGEYGYTF. In DNA form, the CDR3 reads TGTGCCAGCAGTCGACCAGGGGAGTATGGCTACACCTTC.

This clonotype was counted ten times or more. This chain uses TRBV25-1 with TRBJ1-1; D remains ambiguous. CDR3 length: 12 residues. Per the germline V gene, CDR1 is MGHDK and CDR2 is SYGVNS. V lost 3 bases, J lost 0 bases, and 2 bases lay in between. The CDR3 coding sequence is TGTGCCAGCAGTGACCTGAACACTGAAGCTTTCTTT. Its translation is CASSDLNTEAFF.

The chain joins TRBV3-1 to TRBJ1-4; D unclear. V was shortened by 2 bases and J by 14 bases, with 9 bases between the two germline ends. The CDR3 runs to 11 residues. Germline assignment: CDR1 LGHDT and CDR2 YNNKEL (reference sequence). For the CDR3, the DNA is TGTGCCAGCAGCCAACGGGGTTCTCTGTTTTTT. Amino acid sequence: CASSQRGSLFF.

This rearrangement joins TRBV11-3 to TRBJ2-2; tentatively, D is TRBD2 (6 bases). CDR3 length: 16 residues. Germline assignment: CDR1 SGHNT and CDR2 YENEEA. Between the trimmed V and J ends, which lost 5 bases and 3 bases, there was a span of 16 bases. CDR3 residues: CASSPGDFRDTGELFF. The CDR3 DNA is TGTGCCAGCAGCCCCGGGGACTTTAGGGACACCGGGGAGCTGTTTTTT.

V usage is TRBV12-3 or TRBV12-4 and J usage is TRBJ2-3; D gene ambiguous. Trimming removed 6 bases from V and 5 bases from J, with 18 bases in between. This CDR3 has 15 residues. The CDR3 loop reads CASRFGPPWGDTQYF. DNA for the CDR3: TGTGCCAGCAGATTCGGCCCTCCCTGGGGAGATACGCAGTATTTT.

The rearrangement links TRBV5-6 to TRBJ2-7; 7 nucleotides agree with TRBD2. CDR3 length: 17 residues. J lost 3 bases, V lost 4 bases, and 16 bases had no gene match. CDR1 and CDR2 (germline): SGHDT, YYEEEE. CDR3 protein: CASSPRDYQLPHYEQYF. The CDR3 DNA is TGTGCCAGCAGCCCCCGGGACTACCAATTGCCCCACTACGAGCAGTACTTC.

This clonotype showed up many times. The rearrangement joins TRBV12-3 or TRBV12-4 to TRBJ2-7, with unresolved D. V was trimmed by 6 bases and J by 3 bases, leaving 9 bases between them. The CDR3 spans 12 residues. In DNA form, the CDR3 reads TGTGCCAGCAGCTCGGGTAACTACGAGCAGTACTTC. Amino acid sequence: CASSSGNYEQYF.

This clonotype has only a few counts. CDR3 DNA sequence: TGTGCCACCAGTGAGTCCGGAGCAGTAGGCTACACCTTC. Translation: CATSESGAVGYTF. The rearrangement links TRBV24-1 to TRBJ1-2; D is unclear. Looked up from germline, CDR1 is KGHDR and CDR2 is SFDVKD. Trimming took 4 bases from V and 8 from J, leaving 13 bases between them. The CDR3 extends over 13 amino acids.

This clonotype was counted only a few times. The rearrangement links TRBV5-1 to TRBJ1-6; D is ambiguous. V was clipped by 5 bases and J by 5 bases, with 11 bases between them. Germline V gene lookup returns CDR1 SGHRS and CDR2 YFSETQ. The CDR3 runs 14 residues. The CDR3 loop is CASSVQTNNSPLHF. DNA for the CDR3: TGCGCCAGCAGTGTCCAGACAAATAATTCACCCCTCCACTTT.

The V and J genes are TRBV4-1 and TRBJ2-7; perhaps TRBD2 as D (5 bases). Germline CDR1 and CDR2: MGHRA and YSYEKL. V was shortened by 1 base and J by 5 bases, with 18 bases between the two germline ends. The CDR3 covers 16 residues. DNA of the CDR3: TGCGCCAGCAGCCAAGTTGGAATTTTAGGGCGGGACGAGCAGTACTTC. Its protein product is CASSQVGILGRDEQYF.

This clonotype appeared many times. The chain carries TRBV7-8 and TRBJ2-7, with 7 bases identical to TRBD2. Germline loops: CDR1 SGHVS, CDR2 FQNEAQ. The CDR3 is made up of 14 amino acids. V lost 0 bases to trimming and J lost 5 bases; unmatched junction nucleotides: 4. Written as DNA, the CDR3 is TGTGCCAGCAGCTTAGCGGGAGGGCCCGACGAGCAGTACTTC. The encoded protein is CASSLAGGPDEQYF.

The chain links TRBV29-1 to TRBJ2-3; 10 positions agree with TRBD2. Per the germline V gene, CDR1 is SQVTM and CDR2 is ANQGSEA. The junction had 4 bases not matched to a gene; V was cut back by 2 bases and J by 5 bases. CDR3 length: 14 residues. The CDR3 nucleotides read TGCAGCGTTGAAAGGCTAGCGGGAGTAGATACGCAGTATTTT. Protein: CSVERLAGVDTQYF.

The rearrangement joins TRBV6-5 to TRBJ2-2; D remains unclear. CDR3 length equals 13 residues. V was clipped by 6 bases and J by 4 bases, with 9 bases between them. Germline-derived CDR1 and CDR2 are MNHEY and SVGAGI. The CDR3: CASRDGSTGELFF. As DNA, the CDR3 is TGTGCCAGCAGAGACGGGTCCACCGGGGAGCTGTTTTTT.

This clonotype was found a few times. The chain uses TRBV5-1 and TRBJ2-7; 9 bases fit TRBD2. The CDR3 consists of 15 residues. Trimming cost V 4 bases and J 1 base; bases outside gene matches: 6. Germline loops: CDR1 SGHRS, CDR2 YFSETQ. The CDR3 nucleotides are TGCGCCAGCAGCCCTAGCGGGGTCCTTTCCTACGAGCAGTACTTC. Amino acid sequence: CASSPSGVLSYEQYF.